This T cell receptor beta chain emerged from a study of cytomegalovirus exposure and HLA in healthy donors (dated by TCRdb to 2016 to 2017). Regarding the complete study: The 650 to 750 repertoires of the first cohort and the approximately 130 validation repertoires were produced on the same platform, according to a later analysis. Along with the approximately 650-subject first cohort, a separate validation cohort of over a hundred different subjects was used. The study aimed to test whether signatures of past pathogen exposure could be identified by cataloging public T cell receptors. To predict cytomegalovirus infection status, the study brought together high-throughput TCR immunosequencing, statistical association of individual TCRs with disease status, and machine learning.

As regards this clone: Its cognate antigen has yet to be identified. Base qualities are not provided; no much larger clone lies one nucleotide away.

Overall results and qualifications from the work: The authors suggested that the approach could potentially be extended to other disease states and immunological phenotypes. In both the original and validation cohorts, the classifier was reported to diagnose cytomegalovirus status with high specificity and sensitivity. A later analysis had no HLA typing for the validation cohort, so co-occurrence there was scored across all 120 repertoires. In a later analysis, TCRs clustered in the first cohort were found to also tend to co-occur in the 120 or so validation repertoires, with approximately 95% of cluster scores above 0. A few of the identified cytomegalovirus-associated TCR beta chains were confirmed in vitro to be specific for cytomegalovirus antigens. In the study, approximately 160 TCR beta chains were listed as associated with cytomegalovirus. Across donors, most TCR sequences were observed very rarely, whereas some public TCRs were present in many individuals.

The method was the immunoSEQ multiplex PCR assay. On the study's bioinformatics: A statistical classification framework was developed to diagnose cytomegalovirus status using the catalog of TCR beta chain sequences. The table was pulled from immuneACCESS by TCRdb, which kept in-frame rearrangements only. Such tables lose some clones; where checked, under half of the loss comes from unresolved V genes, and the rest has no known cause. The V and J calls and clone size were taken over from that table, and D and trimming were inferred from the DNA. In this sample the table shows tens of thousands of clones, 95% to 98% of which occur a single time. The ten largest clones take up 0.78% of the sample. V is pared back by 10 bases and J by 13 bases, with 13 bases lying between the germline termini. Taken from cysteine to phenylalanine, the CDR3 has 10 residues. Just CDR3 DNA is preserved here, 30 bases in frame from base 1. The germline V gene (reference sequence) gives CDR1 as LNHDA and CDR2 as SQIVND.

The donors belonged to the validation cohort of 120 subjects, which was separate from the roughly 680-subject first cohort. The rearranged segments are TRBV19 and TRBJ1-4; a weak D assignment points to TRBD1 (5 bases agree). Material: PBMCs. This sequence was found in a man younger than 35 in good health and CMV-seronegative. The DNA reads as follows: TGTGCCACTTGGATGGGGCGACTGTTTTTT. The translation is CATWMGRLFF.